Following are 21 T cell receptor beta chains from one sample sequenced in a study of blood T cell repertoires in COVID-19. Produced via immunoSEQ multiplex PCR; TCRdb's table is partial and in-frame only. This sample has around 450,000 clones, with around 89% found just once. What was sequenced was peripheral blood. The receptors come from a woman aged 25 to 39 with acute or convalescent COVID-19.

The rearrangement uses TRBV6-5 and TRBJ1-4; TRBD1 agrees at 7 bases. Germline CDR1 MNHEY, CDR2 SVGAGI. With V trimmed by 2 bases and J by 6 bases, 3 bases remained unmatched. The CDR3 sequence is 14 residues long. The CDR3, as DNA: TGTGCCAGCAGTTACGCCAGGGGGTATGAAAAACTGTTTTTT. Translated: CASSYARGYEKLFF.

The gene calls are TRBV29-1 and TRBJ2-2, with a tentative D call TRBD2 (6 bases). V lost 0 bases to trimming and J lost 7 bases, with 15 bases between them. Germline V gene data show CDR1 as SQVTM and CDR2 as ANQGSEA. This CDR3 contains 15 residues. CDR3 in amino acids: CSVEDRRGGVGELFF. For the CDR3, the DNA is TGCAGCGTTGAAGATCGGCGGGGCGGAGTCGGGGAGCTGTTTTTT.

This clone turned up a few times. The chain joins TRBV3-1 (or the pseudogene TRBV3-2) to TRBJ1-6; perhaps TRBD1 as D (6 bases). The germline gives CDR1 LGHDT, CDR2 YNNKEL (reference sequence). Trimming cost V 2 bases and J 2 bases, with 16 bases left between them. The CDR3 is 18 amino acids. The CDR3, as DNA: TGTGCCAGCAGCCAAAGATACAGGGAGAAGGCCTATAATTCACCCCTCCACTTT. Translation gives CASSQRYREKAYNSPLHF.

The J gene is TRBJ1-1, the V gene TRBV5-1; D perhaps matches TRBD1 (5 bases). The germline CDR1 and CDR2 sequences are SGHRS and YFSETQ. Trimming removed 2 bases at V and 4 bases at J, with 9 bases between. The CDR3 has 13 amino acids. The CDR3 here is CASSFGGGTEAFF. CDR3 bases: TGCGCCAGCAGCTTTGGGGGAGGCACTGAAGCTTTCTTT.

The chain uses TRBV4-1 and TRBJ1-1; TRBD1 matches at 12 bases. The CDR3 extends over 18 amino acids. The trim removed 3 bases at V and 1 base at J, leaving 9 bases unmatched. The germline V gene encodes CDR1 MGHRA and CDR2 YSYEKL. CDR3 region: CASSQSPGQGAWNTEAFF. The CDR3 DNA reads as TGCGCCAGCAGCCAGTCCCCGGGACAGGGGGCATGGAACACTGAAGCTTTCTTT.

The chain employs TRBV29-1 and TRBJ1-2; 7 nucleotides align to TRBD1. From germline, CDR1 is SQVTM and CDR2 ANQGSEA. The CDR3 extends over 12 amino acids. V lost 6 bases and J lost 8; bases outside the gene matches: 9. The CDR3 loop reads CSVSETGDGYTF. In nucleotides, the CDR3 is TGCAGCGTGTCAGAAACAGGGGACGGCTACACCTTC.

Written as DNA, the CDR3 is TGTGCCATCAGTGTGGTGGAGGGAATCACAGATACGCAGTATTTT. It yields the protein CAISVVEGITDTQYF. The chain combines TRBV10-3 with TRBJ2-3; maybe TRBD2 (6 bases). This CDR3 has 15 residues. Trimming took 4 bases from V and 2 from J, leaving 13 bases between them. Germline V gives CDR1 ENHRY, CDR2 SYGVKD.

This chain uses TRBV3-1 (or the pseudogene TRBV3-2) with TRBJ1-1; D uncertain. Germline CDR1 reads LGHDT; CDR2 reads YNNKEL (reference sequence). This CDR3 is built from 11 residues. V was cut by 10 bases and J by 3 bases, with 9 bases left in between. This CDR3 reads CATRHHTEAFF. The CDR3 region has the DNA TGTGCCACCAGACACCACACTGAAGCTTTCTTT.

The chain links TRBV10-3 to TRBJ2-3; 8 bases line up with TRBD1. V was pared by 9 bases and J by 6 bases, with 11 bases of the junction left unmatched. Germline V gene sequence: CDR1 ENHRY, CDR2 SYGVKD. CDR3 length equals 14 residues. The CDR3 region has the DNA TGTGCCATAACGACAGGGGAGACAGTGGATACGCAGTATTTT. Residues: CAITTGETVDTQYF.

CDR3 loop: CATSDPTGSGANVLTF. The CDR3 bases are TGTGCCACCAGTGACCCCACAGGGTCCGGGGCCAACGTCCTGACTTTC. The chain carries TRBV24-1 and TRBJ2-6; perhaps TRBD1 as D (6 bases). Trimming took off 4 bases at V and 4 bases at J, with 13 bases between the two ends. The V gene's germline CDR1 is KGHDR and CDR2 SFDVKD. The CDR3 sequence is 16 residues long.

This clone was detected once. The V gene is TRBV12-3 or TRBV12-4, the J gene TRBJ2-5; possibly TRBD2 for D (6 bases). The CDR3 is made up of 12 amino acids. Between the trimmed V and J ends, which lost 5 bases and 4 bases, there was a span of 8 bases. The CDR3 protein is CASSRTTETQYF. The CDR3 bases are TGTGCCAGCAGTAGGACTACAGAGACCCAGTACTTC.

The chain is built from TRBV28 and TRBJ2-7; 11 nucleotides match TRBD2. Germline CDR1 reads MDHEN; CDR2 reads SYDVKM. With 4 bases clipped from V and 6 bases from J, the junction kept 5 bases outside the gene matches. The CDR3 length is 14 residues. The CDR3 DNA follows: TGTGCCAGCAGTTCACTAGCGGGGGAGTTCGAGCAGTACTTC. Its translation: CASSSLAGEFEQYF.

The CDR3 spells CASSPQAHF. CDR3 nucleotide sequence: TGTGCCAGCAGTCCCCAGGCTCACTTT. The genes are TRBV6-9 and TRBJ1-6, with no clear D. The CDR3 contains 9 residues. Deletions cut 5 bases from V and 19 bases from J, with 9 bases between. Per germline, CDR1 MNHGY and CDR2 SVAAGI.

The rearrangement links TRBV27 to TRBJ1-5, with a tentative D call TRBD1 (5 bases). The CDR3 totals 15 residues. Germline V lookup: CDR1 MNHEY, CDR2 SMNVEV (reference sequence). V was clipped by 6 bases and J by 3 bases, with 15 bases between them. CDR3 sequence (DNA): TGTGCCAGCAGACTCACGGGGGTCCTCAATCAGCCCCAGCATTTT. It codes for CASRLTGVLNQPQHF.

The chain couples TRBV25-1 to TRBJ1-1, with D perhaps matching TRBD1 (5 bases). CDR1 and CDR2 from the germline V gene are MGHDK and SYGVNS. The CDR3 runs to 11 residues. V lost 7 bases to trimming and J lost 4 bases, with 7 bases between them. The CDR3 bases are TGTGCCAGCACGGGGGGCACTGAAGCTTTCTTT. Protein sequence: CASTGGTEAFF.

This clone has only one observation. V and J are TRBV11-3 and TRBJ1-1, with TRBD1 identical over 8 bases. With V trimmed by 5 bases and J by 5 bases, 7 bases remained unmatched. Per the germline V gene, CDR1 is SGHNT and CDR2 is YENEEA. The CDR3 extends over 14 amino acids. The CDR3 loop reads CASSPRTGTTEAFF. CDR3 nucleotide sequence: TGTGCCAGCAGCCCCAGGACAGGGACGACTGAAGCTTTCTTT.

This clone was picked up one time. V gene TRBV7-6 combines with J gene TRBJ2-7, with D perhaps matching TRBD1 (7 bases). This CDR3 spans 16 amino acids. V dropped 1 base and J dropped 2 bases, with 15 bases sitting between them. Germline lookup yields CDR1 SGHVS and CDR2 FNYEAQ. The CDR3: CASSLERAGGTYEQYF. CDR3 DNA: TGTGCCAGCAGCTTAGAAAGGGCAGGGGGGACCTACGAGCAGTACTTC.

The chain couples TRBV2 to TRBJ2-7; D uncertain. Germline CDR1 and CDR2: SNHLY and FYNNEI. V was shortened by 6 bases and J by 3 bases, with 9 bases between the two germline ends. CDR3 size: 12 residues. CDR3 nucleotide sequence: TGTGCCAGCAGGGCTCTTGGCTACGAGCAGTACTTC. Encoded protein: CASRALGYEQYF.

The CDR3, as DNA: TGTGCCAGCAGTACAGGGGGCTCTGGAAACACCATATATTTT. This encodes CASSTGGSGNTIYF. The chain joins TRBV28 to TRBJ1-3, with 8 bases aligning to TRBD1. The CDR3 contains 14 residues. Germline CDR1 MDHEN, CDR2 SYDVKM. V lost 5 bases, J lost 0 bases, and 0 bases stayed unmatched.

The gene calls are TRBV7-9 and TRBJ2-7, with TRBD1 as a possible D gene (5 bases). This CDR3 spans 15 amino acids. CDR1 SEHNR and CDR2 FQNEAQ come from the germline V gene (reference sequence). V was pared by 0 bases and J by 3 bases, with 12 bases between. CDR3 residues: CASSLANGQNYEQYF. Written as DNA, the CDR3 is TGTGCCAGCAGCTTAGCCAACGGACAAAACTACGAGCAGTACTTC.

The chain combines TRBV6-5 with TRBJ2-1; 7 nucleotides match TRBD1. The CDR3 is made up of 13 amino acids. Per the germline V gene, CDR1 is MNHEY and CDR2 is SVGAGI. The V gene end was trimmed by 3 bases and the J gene end by 12 bases; junction bases not matched to a gene: 8. Written as DNA, the CDR3 is TGTGCCAGCAGTTATGGGGACAGTAAGAGGCAGTTCTTC. Encoded protein: CASSYGDSKRQFF.